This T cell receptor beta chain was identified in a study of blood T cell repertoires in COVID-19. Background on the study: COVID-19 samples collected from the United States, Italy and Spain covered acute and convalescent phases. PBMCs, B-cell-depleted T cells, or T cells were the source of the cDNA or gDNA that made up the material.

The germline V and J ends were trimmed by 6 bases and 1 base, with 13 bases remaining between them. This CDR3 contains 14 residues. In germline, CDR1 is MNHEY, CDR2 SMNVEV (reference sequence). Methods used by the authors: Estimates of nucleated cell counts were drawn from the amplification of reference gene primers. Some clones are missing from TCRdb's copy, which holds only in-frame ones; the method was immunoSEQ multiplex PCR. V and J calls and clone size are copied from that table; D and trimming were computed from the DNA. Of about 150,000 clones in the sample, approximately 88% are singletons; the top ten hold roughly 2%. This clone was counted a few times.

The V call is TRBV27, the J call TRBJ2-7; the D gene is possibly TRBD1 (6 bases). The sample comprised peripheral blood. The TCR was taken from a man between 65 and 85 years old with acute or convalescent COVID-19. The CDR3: CASRQGYGSYEQYF. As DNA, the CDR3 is TGTGCCAGCAGACAGGGTTATGGGTCCTACGAGCAGTACTTC.